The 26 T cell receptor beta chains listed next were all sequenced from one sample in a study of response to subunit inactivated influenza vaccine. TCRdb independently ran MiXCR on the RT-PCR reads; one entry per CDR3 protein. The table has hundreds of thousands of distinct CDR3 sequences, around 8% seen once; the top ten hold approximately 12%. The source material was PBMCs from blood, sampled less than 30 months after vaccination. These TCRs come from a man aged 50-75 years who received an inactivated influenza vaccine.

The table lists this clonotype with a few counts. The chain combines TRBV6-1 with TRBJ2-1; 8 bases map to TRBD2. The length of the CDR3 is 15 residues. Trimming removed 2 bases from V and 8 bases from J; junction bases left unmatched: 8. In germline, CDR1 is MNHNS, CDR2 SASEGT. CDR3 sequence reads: CASSESLAGRDEQFF. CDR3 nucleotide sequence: TGTGCCAGCAGTGAAAGTCTAGCGGGTCGGGATGAGCAGTTCTTC.

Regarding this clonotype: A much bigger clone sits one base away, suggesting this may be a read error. CDR3 coding DNA: TGCGCCAGCAGCCCCCTGGTGTCAGGGGGAGGAGGAGAAAAACTGTTTTTT. Its protein is CASSPLVSGGGGEKLFF. The rearrangement uses TRBV5-1 and TRBJ1-4, with 7 bases that match TRBD1. Germline V lookup: CDR1 SGHRS, CDR2 YFSETQ. The CDR3 is 17 residues long. Germline trimming cut 4 bases from V and 8 bases from J; bases unmatched to any gene: 17.

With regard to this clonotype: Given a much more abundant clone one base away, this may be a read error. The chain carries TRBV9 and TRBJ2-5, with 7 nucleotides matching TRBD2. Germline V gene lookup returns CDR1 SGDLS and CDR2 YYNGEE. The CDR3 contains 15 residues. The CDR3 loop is CAISLWGGTLETQYF. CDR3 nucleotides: TGTGCCATCAGCCTCTGGGGAGGGACTCTGGAGACCCAGTACTTC.

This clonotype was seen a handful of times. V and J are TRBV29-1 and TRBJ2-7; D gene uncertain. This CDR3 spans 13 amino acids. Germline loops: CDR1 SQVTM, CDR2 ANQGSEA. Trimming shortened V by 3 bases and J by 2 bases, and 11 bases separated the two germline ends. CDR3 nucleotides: TGCAGCGTTGAGGACGGTAGTACCTACGAGCAGTACTTC. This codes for CSVEDGSTYEQYF.

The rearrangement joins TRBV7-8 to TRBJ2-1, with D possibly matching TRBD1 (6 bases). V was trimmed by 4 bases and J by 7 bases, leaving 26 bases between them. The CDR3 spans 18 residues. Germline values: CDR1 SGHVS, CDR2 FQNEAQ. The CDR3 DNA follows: TGTGCCAGCAGCTGGCACGTCGGGACATCCACGAATAGAAATGAGCAGTTCTTC. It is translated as CASSWHVGTSTNRNEQFF.

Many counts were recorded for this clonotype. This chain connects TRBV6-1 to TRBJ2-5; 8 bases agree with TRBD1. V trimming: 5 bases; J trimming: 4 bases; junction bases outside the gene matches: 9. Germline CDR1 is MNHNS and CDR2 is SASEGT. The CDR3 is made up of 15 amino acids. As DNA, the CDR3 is TGTGCCAGCAGTAAGAACAGGGGGATGAGAGAGACCCAGTACTTC. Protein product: CASSKNRGMRETQYF.

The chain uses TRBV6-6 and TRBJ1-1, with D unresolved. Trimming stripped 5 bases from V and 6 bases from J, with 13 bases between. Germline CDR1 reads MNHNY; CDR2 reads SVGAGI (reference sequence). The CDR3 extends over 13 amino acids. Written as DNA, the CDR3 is TGTGCCAGCAGTCCCGGGATTGCGGCTGAAGCTTTCTTT. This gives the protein CASSPGIAAEAFF.

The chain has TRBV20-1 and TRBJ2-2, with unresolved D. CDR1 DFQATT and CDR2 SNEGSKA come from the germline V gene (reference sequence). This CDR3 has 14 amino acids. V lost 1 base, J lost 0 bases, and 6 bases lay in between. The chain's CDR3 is CSARVGTNTGELFF. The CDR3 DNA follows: TGCAGTGCTAGAGTGGGTACGAACACCGGGGAGCTGTTTTTT.

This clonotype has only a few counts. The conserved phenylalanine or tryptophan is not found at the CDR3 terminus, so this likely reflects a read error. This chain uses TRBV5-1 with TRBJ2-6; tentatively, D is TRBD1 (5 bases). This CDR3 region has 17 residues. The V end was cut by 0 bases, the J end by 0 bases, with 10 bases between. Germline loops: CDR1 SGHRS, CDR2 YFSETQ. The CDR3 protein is CASSLGTFLSGANVLTL. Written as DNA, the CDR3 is TGCGCCAGCAGCTTGGGGACATTCCTCTCTGGGGCCAACGTCCTGACTCTC.

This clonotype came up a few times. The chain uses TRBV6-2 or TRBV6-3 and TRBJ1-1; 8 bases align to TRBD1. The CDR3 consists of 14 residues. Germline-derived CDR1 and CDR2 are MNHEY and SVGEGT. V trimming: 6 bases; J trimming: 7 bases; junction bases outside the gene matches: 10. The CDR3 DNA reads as TGTGCCAGCAGCCCAGGGGGCGGAACGGGTGAAGCTTTCTTT. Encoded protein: CASSPGGGTGEAFF.

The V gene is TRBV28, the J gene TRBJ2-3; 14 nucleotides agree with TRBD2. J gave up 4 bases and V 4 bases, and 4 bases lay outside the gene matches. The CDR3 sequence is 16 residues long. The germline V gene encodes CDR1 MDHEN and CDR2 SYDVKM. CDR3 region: CASSSGLAGGADTQYF. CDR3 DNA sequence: TGTGCCAGCAGTTCAGGACTAGCGGGAGGCGCAGATACGCAGTATTTT.

The CDR3 loop is CASRPTGLGTEAFF. The CDR3 coding sequence is TGTGCCAGCAGACCGACAGGGTTGGGCACTGAAGCTTTCTTT. The gene calls are TRBV6-2 or TRBV6-3 and TRBJ1-1; 7 nucleotides agree with TRBD1. J lost 4 bases, V lost 6 bases, and 8 bases had no gene match. The CDR3 length is 14 residues. Germline V lookup: CDR1 MNHEY, CDR2 SVGEGT.

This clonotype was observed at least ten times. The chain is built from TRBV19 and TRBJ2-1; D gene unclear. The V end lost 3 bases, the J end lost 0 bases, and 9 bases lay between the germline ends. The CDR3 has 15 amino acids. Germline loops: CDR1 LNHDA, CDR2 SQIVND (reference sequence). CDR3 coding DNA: TGTGCCAGTAGTATTTCCCATAGCTCCTACAATGAGCAGTTCTTC. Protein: CASSISHSSYNEQFF.

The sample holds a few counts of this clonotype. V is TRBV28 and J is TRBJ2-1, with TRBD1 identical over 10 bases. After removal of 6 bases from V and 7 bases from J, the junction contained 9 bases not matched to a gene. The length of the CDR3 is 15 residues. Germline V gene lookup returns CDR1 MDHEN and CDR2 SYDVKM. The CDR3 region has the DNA TGTGCCAGCAGCCTTGTGGGACAGGGGTCGAATGAGCAGTTCTTC. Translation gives CASSLVGQGSNEQFF.

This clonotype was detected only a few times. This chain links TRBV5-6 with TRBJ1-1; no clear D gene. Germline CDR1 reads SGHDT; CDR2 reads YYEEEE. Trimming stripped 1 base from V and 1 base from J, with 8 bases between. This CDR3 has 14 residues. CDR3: CASSLKAGNTEAFF. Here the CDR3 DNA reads TGTGCCAGCAGCTTGAAAGCAGGGAACACTGAAGCTTTCTTT.

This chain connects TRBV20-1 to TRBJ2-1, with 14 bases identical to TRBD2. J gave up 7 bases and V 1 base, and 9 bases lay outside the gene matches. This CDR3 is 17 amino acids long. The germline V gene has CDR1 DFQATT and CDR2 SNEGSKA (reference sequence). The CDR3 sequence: CSARVGLAGVRRNEQFF. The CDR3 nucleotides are TGCAGTGCTAGAGTGGGACTAGCGGGGGTTAGGAGGAATGAGCAGTTCTTC.

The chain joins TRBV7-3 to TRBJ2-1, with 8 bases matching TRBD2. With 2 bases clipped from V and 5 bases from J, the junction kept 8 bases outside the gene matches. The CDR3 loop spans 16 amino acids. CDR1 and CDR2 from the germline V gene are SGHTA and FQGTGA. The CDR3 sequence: CASSLAGGGRHNEQFF. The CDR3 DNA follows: TGTGCCAGCAGCTTAGCGGGAGGTGGGCGGCACAATGAGCAGTTCTTC.

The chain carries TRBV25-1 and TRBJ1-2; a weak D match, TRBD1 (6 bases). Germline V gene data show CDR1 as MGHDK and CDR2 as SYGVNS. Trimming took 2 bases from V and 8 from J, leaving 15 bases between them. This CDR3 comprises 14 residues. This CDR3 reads CASSEQGIMDGYTF. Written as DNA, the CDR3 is TGTGCCAGCAGTGAACAGGGGATTATGGACGGCTACACCTTC.

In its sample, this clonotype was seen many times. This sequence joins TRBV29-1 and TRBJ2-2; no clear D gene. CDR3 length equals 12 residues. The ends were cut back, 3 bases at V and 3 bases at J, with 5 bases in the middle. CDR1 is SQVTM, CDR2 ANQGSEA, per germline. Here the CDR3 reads CSVEADTGELFF. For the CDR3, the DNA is TGCAGCGTTGAGGCGGACACCGGGGAGCTGTTTTTT.

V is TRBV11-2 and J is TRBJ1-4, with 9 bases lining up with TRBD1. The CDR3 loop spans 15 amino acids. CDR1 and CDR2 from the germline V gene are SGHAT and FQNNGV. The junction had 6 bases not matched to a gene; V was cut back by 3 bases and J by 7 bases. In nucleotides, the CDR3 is TGTGCCAGCAGCTTCACCGGGACAGGGAGTGAAAAACTGTTTTTT. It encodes CASSFTGTGSEKLFF.

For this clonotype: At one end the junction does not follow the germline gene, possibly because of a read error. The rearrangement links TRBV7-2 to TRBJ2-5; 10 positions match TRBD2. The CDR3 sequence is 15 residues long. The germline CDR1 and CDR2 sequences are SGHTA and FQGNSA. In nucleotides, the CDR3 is TGTGCCAGCAGCTTAATTCTCCGGACTAGCGGTTATCCTCACTTC. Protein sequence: CASSLILRTSGYPHF.

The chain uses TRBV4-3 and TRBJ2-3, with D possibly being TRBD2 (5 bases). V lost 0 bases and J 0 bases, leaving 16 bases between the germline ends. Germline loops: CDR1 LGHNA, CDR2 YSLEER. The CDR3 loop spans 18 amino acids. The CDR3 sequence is CASSQDGLGSSSTDTQYF. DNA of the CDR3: TGCGCCAGCAGCCAAGATGGGTTGGGGAGTAGCAGCACAGATACGCAGTATTTT.

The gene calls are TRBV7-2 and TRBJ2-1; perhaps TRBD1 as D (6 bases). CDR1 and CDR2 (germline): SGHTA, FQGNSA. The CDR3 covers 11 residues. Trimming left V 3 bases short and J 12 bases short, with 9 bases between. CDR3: CASSLGTTQFF. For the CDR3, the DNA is TGTGCCAGCAGCTTGGGGACAACGCAGTTCTTC.

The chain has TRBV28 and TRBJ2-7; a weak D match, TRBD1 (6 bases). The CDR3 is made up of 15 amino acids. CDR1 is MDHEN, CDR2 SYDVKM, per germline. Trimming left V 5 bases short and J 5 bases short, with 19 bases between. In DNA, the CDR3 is TGTGCCAGCAGTACTAACACACAGGGTGCCCACGAGCAGTACTTC. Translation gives CASSTNTQGAHEQYF.

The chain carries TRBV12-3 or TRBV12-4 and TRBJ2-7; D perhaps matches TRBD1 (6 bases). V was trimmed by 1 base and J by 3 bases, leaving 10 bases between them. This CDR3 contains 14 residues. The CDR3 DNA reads TGTGCCAGCAGTTTAGGGGAACAGGGCTACGAGCAGTACTTC. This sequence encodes CASSLGEQGYEQYF.

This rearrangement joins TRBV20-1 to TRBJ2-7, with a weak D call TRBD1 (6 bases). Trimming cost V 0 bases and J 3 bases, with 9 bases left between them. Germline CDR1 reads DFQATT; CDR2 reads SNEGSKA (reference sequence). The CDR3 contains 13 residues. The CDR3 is CSAREGGNYEQYF. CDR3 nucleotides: TGCAGTGCTAGAGAAGGGGGTAACTACGAGCAGTACTTC.